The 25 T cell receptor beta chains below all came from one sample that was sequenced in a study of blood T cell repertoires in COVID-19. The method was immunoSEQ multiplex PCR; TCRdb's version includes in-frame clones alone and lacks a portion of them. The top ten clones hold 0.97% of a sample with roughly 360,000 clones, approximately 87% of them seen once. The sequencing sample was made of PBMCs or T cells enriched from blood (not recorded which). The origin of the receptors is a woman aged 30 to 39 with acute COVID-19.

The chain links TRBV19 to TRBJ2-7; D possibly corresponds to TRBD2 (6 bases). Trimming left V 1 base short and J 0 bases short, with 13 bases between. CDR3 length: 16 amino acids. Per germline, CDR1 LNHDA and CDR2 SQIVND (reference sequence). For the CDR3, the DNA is TGTGCCAGTAGTATAGGGGTAGCGGTGAGCTCCTACGAGCAGTACTTC. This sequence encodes CASSIGVAVSSYEQYF.

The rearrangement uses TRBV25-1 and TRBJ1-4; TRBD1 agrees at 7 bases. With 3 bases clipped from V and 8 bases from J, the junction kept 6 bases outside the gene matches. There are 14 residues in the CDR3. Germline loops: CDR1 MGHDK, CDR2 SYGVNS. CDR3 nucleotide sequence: TGTGCCAGCAGTGAGGCCAGGGGGTTGGAAAAACTGTTTTTT. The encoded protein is CASSEARGLEKLFF.

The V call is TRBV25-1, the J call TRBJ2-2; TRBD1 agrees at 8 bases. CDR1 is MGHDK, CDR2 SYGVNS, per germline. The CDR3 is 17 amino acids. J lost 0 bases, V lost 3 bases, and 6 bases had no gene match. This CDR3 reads CASSDQGQVSNTGELFF. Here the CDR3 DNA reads TGTGCCAGCAGTGACCAGGGACAGGTATCGAACACCGGGGAGCTGTTTTTT.

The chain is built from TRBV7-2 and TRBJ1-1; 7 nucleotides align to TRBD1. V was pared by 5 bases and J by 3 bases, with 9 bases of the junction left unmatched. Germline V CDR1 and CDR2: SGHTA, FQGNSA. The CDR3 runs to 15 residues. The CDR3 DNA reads TGTGCCAGCAGCCAGACAGGGAAGGGTCACACTGAAGCTTTCTTT. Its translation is CASSQTGKGHTEAFF.

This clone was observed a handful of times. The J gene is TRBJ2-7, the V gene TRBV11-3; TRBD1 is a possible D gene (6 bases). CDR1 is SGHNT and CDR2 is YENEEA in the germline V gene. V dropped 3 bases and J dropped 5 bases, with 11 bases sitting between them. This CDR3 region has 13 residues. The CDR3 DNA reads TGTGCCAGCAGCTTCGAGGGGGTCGACGAGCAGTACTTC. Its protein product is CASSFEGVDEQYF.

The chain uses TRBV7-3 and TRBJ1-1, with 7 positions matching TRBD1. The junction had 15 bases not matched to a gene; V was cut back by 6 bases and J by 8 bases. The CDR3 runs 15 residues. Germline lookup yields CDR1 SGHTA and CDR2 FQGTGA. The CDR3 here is CASSLQGRPHEEAFF. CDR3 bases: TGTGCCAGCAGTCTACAGGGGCGGCCGCACGAGGAAGCTTTCTTT.

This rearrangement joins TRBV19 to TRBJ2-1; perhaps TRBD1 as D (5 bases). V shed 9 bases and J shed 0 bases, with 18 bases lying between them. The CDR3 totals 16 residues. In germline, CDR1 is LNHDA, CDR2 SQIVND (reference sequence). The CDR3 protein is CASSSGAPVSYNEQFF. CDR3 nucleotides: TGTGCCAGCAGCAGTGGGGCCCCCGTCTCCTACAATGAGCAGTTCTTC.

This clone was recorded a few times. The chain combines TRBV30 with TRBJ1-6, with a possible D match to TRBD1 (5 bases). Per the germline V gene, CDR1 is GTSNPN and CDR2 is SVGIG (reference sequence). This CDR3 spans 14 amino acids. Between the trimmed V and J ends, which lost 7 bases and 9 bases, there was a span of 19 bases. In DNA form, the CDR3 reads TGTGCCTCCACCGCGGGGCTGAGAGGTTCACCCCTCCACTTT. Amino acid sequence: CASTAGLRGSPLHF.

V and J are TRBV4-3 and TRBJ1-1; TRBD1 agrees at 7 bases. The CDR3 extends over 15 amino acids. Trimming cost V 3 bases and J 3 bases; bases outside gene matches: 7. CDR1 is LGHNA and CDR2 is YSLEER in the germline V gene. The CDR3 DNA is TGCGCCAGCAGCCACTCACAGGGGAAGTACACTGAAGCTTTCTTT. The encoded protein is CASSHSQGKYTEAFF.

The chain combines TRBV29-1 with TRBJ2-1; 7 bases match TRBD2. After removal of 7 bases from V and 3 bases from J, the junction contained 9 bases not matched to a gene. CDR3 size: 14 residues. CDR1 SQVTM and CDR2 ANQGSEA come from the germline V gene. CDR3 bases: TGCAGCGCCGTAACGGGGGGTGACTACAATGAGCAGTTCTTC. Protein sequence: CSAVTGGDYNEQFF.

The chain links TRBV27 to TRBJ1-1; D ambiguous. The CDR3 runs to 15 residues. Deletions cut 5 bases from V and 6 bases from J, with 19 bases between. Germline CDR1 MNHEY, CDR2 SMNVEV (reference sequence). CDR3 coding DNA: TGTGCCAGCAGTCCAATGGGTGCGGGGTGGTCTGAAGCTTTCTTT. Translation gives CASSPMGAGWSEAFF.

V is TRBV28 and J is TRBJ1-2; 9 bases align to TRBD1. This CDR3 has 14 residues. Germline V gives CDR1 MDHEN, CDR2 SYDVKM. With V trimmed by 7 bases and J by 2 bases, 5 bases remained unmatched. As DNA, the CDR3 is TGTGCCAGCATTCCCGGGACAGGGAACTATGGCTACACCTTC. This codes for CASIPGTGNYGYTF.

Written as DNA, the CDR3 is TGTGCCAGCAGTGCGGGACCGGGACAGGGGCACACAGATACGCAGTATTTT. Protein product: CASSAGPGQGHTDTQYF. The chain employs TRBV25-1 and TRBJ2-3, with 10 bases lining up with TRBD1. Looked up from germline, CDR1 is MGHDK and CDR2 is SYGVNS. V gave up 4 bases and J gave up 2 bases; unmatched junction bases: 9. The CDR3 runs 17 residues.

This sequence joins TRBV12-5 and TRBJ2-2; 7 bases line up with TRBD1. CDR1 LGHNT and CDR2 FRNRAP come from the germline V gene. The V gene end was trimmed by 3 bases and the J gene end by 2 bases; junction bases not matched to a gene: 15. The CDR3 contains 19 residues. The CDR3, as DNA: TGTGCTAGTGGTTTTCGAACAAAACAGGGGTCAGGAAACACCGGGGAGCTGTTTTTT. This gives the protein CASGFRTKQGSGNTGELFF.

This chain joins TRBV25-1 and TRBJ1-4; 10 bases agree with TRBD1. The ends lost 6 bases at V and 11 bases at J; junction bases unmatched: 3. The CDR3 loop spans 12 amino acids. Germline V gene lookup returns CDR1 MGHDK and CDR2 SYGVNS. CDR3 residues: CASSDRGPKLFF. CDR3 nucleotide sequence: TGTGCCAGCAGCGACAGGGGGCCGAAACTGTTTTTT.

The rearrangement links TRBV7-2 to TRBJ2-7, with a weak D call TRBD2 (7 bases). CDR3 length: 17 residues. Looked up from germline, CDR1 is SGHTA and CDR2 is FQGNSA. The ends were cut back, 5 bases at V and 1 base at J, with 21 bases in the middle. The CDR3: CASSPSSGGGRSYEQYF. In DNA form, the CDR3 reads TGTGCCAGCAGCCCGTCATCCGGCGGGGGCCGGTCCTACGAGCAGTACTTC.

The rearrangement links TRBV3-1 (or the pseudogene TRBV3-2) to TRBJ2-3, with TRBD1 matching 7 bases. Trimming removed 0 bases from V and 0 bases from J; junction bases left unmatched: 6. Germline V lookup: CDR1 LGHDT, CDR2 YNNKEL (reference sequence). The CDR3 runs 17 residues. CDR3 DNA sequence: TGTGCCAGCAGCCAAGATCGAACAGGGGCTAGCACAGATACGCAGTATTTT. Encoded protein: CASSQDRTGASTDTQYF.

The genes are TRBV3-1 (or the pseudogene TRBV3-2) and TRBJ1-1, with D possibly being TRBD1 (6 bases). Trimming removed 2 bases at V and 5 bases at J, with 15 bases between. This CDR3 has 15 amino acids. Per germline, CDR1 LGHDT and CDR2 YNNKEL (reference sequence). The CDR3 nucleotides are TGTGCCAGCAGCCAACACGGGGGGCGCTGGACTGAAGCTTTCTTT. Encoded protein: CASSQHGGRWTEAFF.

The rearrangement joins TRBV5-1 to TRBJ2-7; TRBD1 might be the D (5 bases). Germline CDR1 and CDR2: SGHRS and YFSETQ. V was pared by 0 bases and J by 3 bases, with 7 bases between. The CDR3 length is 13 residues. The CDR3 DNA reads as TGCGCCAGCAGCTTGGGACAGAACTACGAGCAGTACTTC. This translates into CASSLGQNYEQYF.

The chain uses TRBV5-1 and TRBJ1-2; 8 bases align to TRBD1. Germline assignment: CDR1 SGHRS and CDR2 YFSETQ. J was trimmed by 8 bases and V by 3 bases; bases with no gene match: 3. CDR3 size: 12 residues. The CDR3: CASSYGTGGYTF. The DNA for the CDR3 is TGCGCCAGCAGCTACGGGACAGGCGGCTACACCTTC.

The CDR3 loop is CASSLGGSSFHGYTF. The CDR3 bases are TGTGCCAGCAGCTTAGGAGGGTCCTCATTCCATGGCTACACCTTC. The V gene is TRBV7-6, the J gene TRBJ1-2; D ambiguous. Trimming removed 1 base at V and 6 bases at J, with 15 bases between. Germline V gives CDR1 SGHVS, CDR2 FNYEAQ. The CDR3 contains 15 residues.

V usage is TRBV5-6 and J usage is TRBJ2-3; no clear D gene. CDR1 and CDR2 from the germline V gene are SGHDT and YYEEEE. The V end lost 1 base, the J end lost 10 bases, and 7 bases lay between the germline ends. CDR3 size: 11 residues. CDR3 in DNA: TGTGCCAGCAGCTTGTCCCATTCGCAGTATTTT. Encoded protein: CASSLSHSQYF. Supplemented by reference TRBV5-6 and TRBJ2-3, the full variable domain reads DAGVTQSPTHLIKTRGQQVTLRCSPKSGHDTVSWYQQALGQGPQFIFQYYEEEERQRGNFPDRFSGHQFPNYSSELNVNALLLGDSALYLCASSLSHSQYFGPGTRLTVL.

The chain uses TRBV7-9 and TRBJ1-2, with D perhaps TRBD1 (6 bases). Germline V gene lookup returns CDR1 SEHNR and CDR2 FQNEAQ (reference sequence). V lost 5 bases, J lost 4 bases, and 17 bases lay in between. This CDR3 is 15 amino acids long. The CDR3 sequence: CASSGAGGYAYGYTF. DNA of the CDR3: TGTGCCAGCAGCGGTGCGGGGGGCTACGCCTATGGCTACACCTTC.

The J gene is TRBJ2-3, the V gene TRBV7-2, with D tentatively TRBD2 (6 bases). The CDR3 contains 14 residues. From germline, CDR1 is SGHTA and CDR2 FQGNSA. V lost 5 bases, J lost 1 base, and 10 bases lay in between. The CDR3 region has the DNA TGTGCCAGCAGCCTAGGAGGGCGCACAGATACGCAGTATTTT. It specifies CASSLGGRTDTQYF.

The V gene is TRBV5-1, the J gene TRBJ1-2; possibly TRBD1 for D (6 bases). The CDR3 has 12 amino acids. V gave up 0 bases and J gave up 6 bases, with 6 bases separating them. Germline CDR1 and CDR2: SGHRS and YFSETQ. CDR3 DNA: TGCGCCAGCAGCTTGGGGACAGATGGCTACACCTTC. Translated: CASSLGTDGYTF.